This T cell receptor beta chain comes out of a study of T cells after yellow fever vaccination (dated by TCRdb to the late 2010s). In the study overall: The SMART-Seq v4 Ultra Low Input RNA kit was used to prepare libraries from fractions with low cell numbers. To track T-cell clones before and after primary and booster YFV17D yellow fever vaccination, bulk TCR alpha and beta repertoires were sequenced longitudinally. The cohort comprised two healthy male donors, one aged 18 to 29 and one aged 30 to 39 years. Blood samples were taken at several timepoints before and after primary and secondary immunization, and bulk PBMC replicates and cell subsets were isolated.

Based on the germline V gene (reference sequence), the CDR1 and CDR2 sequences are LNHNV and YYDKDF. The CDR3 covers 15 residues, taking in both the cysteine and the phenylalanine. The entry retains the CDR3 DNA only, 45 bases that are in frame from base 1. Cut back by 0 bases and 3 bases, the V and J ends lie 9 bases apart. This clonotype was recorded many times. The specificity of this receptor is unknown. The input lacks base qualities; no much larger clone sits a single base away. General conclusions and limits of the study: Compared with the primary T-cell response, the secondary T-cell response was faster but weaker, reaching its peak on day 5 rather than on day 15. Because the study included only a couple of donors, the extent to which the findings can be generalized is limited. A small fraction of clonotypes showed up in both the CD4 and CD8 compartments, probably as a result of convergent recombination. FACS-sorted repertoires could contain abundant contaminating clonotypes from the bulk population, so computational filtering was required. Most clones expanded after primary vaccination (around 96% of CD4 and 88% of CD8) were re-detected after the booster, suggesting that broad memory maintenance occurred.

TCR cDNA was synthesized by 5'RACE template switching, which introduced a universal primer site and unique molecular identifiers. cDNA synthesis was primed from both the TCR alpha and TCR beta constant segments. Two PCR steps were used to amplify libraries, with sample barcodes and sequencing adapters being added in the second step. Sequencing of the libraries was done on either Illumina HiSeq 2500 (2x100 bp) or NovaSeq (2x150 bp). From the authors' description of their analysis: MIGEC was used to demultiplex reads and collapse the reads into UMI consensus sequences, and MiXCR was used for V(D)J alignment. Vaccine-responding clonotypes were identified with edgeR using replicate PBMC samples, with FDR below 0.01 and a log2 fold change above 5 up to day 15 being required. Bulk clonotypes were assigned CD4 or CD8 identity according to which sequenced CD4 or CD8 repertoire held them at higher abundance. Starting from the raw public reads, TCRdb applied fastp trimming at Q25, assembled clones with MiXCR and retained in-frame beta chains. CDR3 protein sequences are deduplicated, and each keeps its most common genes and DNA. Here the V and J calls rest on TCRdb's processing, not on the authors' analysis. Present in this sample are under 200,000 distinct CDR3 sequences, about 7% of which were seen just once. The ten most abundant clones make up 2.5% of the sample.

The sample's treatment or condition label, in plain terms: live attenuated yellow fever vaccine strain. PBMCs were isolated from peripheral blood using a standard Ficoll-Paque protocol. CD4 and CD8 T-cell fractions were isolated with Dynabeads CD4 and CD8 positive selection kits. TriZol was used to extract RNA from bulk PBMCs, from CD4 and CD8 fractions, and from dextramer-positive and dextramer-negative fractions. The receptor's source is a man aged 18 to 30 who received the YFV17D yellow fever vaccine. The sample consisted of CD4+ T cells sorted from PBMCs, taken less than 6 days after the first yellow fever vaccination. In this chain, TRBV15 is recombined with TRBJ2-1; a weak D assignment points to TRBD1 (6 bases agree). The CDR3 has the sequence CATSREPGVYNEQFF. The DNA is TGTGCCACCAGCAGAGAACCAGGGGTCTACAATGAGCAGTTCTTC.